This T cell receptor beta chain derives from a study of regulatory T cells in long-lasting Graves disease. Time point given: newly diagnosed GD, antithyroid drugs for less than 3 months. From RNA extracted from PBMCs, the TCR library was made. Germline CDR1 is DFQATT and CDR2 is SNEGSKA (reference sequence). The CDR3 length is 12 residues. In building TCR beta libraries, iRepertoire HTBI primers were used together with Arm-PCR of CDR3 regions. MiXCR, run by TCRdb on the multiplex PCR reads, gives a single entry per CDR3 protein. This table holds hundreds of thousands of distinct CDR3 sequences, roughly a sixth found once. At least ten counts were recorded for this clonotype. The data were also submitted as part of a second study, on T cells in Graves' hyperthyroidism and ophthalmopathy.

This TCR derives from a woman aged 35-65 years with Graves disease. This rearrangement joins TRBV20-1 to TRBJ1-2; 7 bases match TRBD1. The sample was peripheral blood mononuclear cells (PBMCs), taken at new diagnosis, from a patient treated with antithyroid drugs. Here the CDR3 reads CSTRDRGYGYTF. CDR3 in DNA: TGCAGCACAAGGGACAGAGGCTATGGCTACACCTTC.